Listed below are T cell receptor beta chains from one sample, sequenced in a study of blood T cell repertoires in COVID-19. The method was immunoSEQ multiplex PCR; TCRdb's version includes in-frame clones alone and lacks a portion of them. The repertoire includes some 87,000 clones, 70% to 90% of them detected once, and roughly 4.2% sits in the top ten. Sequenced material: peripheral blood. These receptors originate from a human donor with COVID-19, enrolled during active disease. The donor label of this sample is uncertain. CDR3s include the opening cysteine and the closing phenylalanine or tryptophan. Each record gives: J gene, V gene, CDR3 length, clone size, D gene, CDR3 protein. The D gene is left open where the match is weak. Not all rows give a size; the values are once, few, many and, for expanded clones, a class.

J gene: TRBJ1-1; V gene: TRBV19; CDR3 length: 15; clone size: NA; D gene: TRBD1; CDR3 protein: CASSYAGGLGAEAFF
J gene: TRBJ2-1; V gene: TRBV7-6; CDR3 length: 19; clone size: NA; D gene: TRBD2; CDR3 protein: CASSSGTSGTKRSYNEQFF
J gene: TRBJ1-2; V gene: TRBV5-6; CDR3 length: 14; clone size: NA; D gene: NA; CDR3 protein: CASSWATADYGYTF
J gene: TRBJ2-3; V gene: TRBV7-6; CDR3 length: 17; clone size: NA; D gene: NA; CDR3 protein: CASSSAGSAPITDTQYF
J gene: TRBJ1-6; V gene: TRBV9; CDR3 length: 15; clone size: NA; D gene: TRBD1; CDR3 protein: CASSPLGTGASPLHF
J gene: TRBJ2-7; V gene: TRBV3-1/TRBV3-2; CDR3 length: 15; clone size: NA; D gene: TRBD1; CDR3 protein: CASSQEGQDPYEQYF
J gene: TRBJ2-7; V gene: TRBV6-1; CDR3 length: 14; clone size: NA; D gene: TRBD2; CDR3 protein: CASRGLAASYEQYF
J gene: TRBJ1-4; V gene: TRBV19; CDR3 length: 14; clone size: NA; D gene: NA; CDR3 protein: CASTPPGINEKLFF
J gene: TRBJ2-1; V gene: TRBV10-3; CDR3 length: 15; clone size: once; D gene: TRBD1; CDR3 protein: CAISPGQVLLGEQFF
J gene: TRBJ2-1; V gene: TRBV11-3; CDR3 length: 14; clone size: once; D gene: NA; CDR3 protein: CASSLTEEQHEQFF
J gene: TRBJ1-2; V gene: TRBV4-1; CDR3 length: 14; clone size: NA; D gene: NA; CDR3 protein: CASSQDAGNYGYTF
J gene: TRBJ1-4; V gene: TRBV11-3; CDR3 length: 13; clone size: NA; D gene: NA; CDR3 protein: CASSAGGVEKLFF
J gene: TRBJ2-1; V gene: TRBV19; CDR3 length: 13; clone size: once; D gene: NA; CDR3 protein: CASATLSGYEQFF
J gene: TRBJ1-3; V gene: TRBV3-1/TRBV3-2; CDR3 length: 13; clone size: NA; D gene: TRBD1; CDR3 protein: CASSYGQADTIYF
J gene: TRBJ2-1; V gene: TRBV10-3; CDR3 length: 14; clone size: NA; D gene: TRBD2; CDR3 protein: CAIRTSGIRNEQFF
J gene: TRBJ2-5; V gene: TRBV10-3; CDR3 length: 13; clone size: NA; D gene: TRBD2; CDR3 protein: CAISGGLEETQYF
J gene: TRBJ1-5; V gene: TRBV2; CDR3 length: 14; clone size: NA; D gene: NA; CDR3 protein: CASRSRDTNQPQHF
J gene: TRBJ1-2; V gene: TRBV4-1; CDR3 length: 14; clone size: NA; D gene: NA; CDR3 protein: CASSQVGRNYGYTF
J gene: TRBJ1-2; V gene: TRBV14; CDR3 length: 16; clone size: few; D gene: TRBD1; CDR3 protein: CASSQDLGQGDYGYTF
J gene: TRBJ2-7; V gene: TRBV28; CDR3 length: 14; clone size: NA; D gene: NA; CDR3 protein: CASKRPGHNYEQYF
J gene: TRBJ2-7; V gene: TRBV2; CDR3 length: 14; clone size: NA; D gene: NA; CDR3 protein: CASSVYQGSHEQYF
J gene: TRBJ1-5; V gene: TRBV4-2; CDR3 length: 16; clone size: NA; D gene: TRBD1; CDR3 protein: CASSLLSGTGNQPQHF
J gene: TRBJ2-1; V gene: TRBV9; CDR3 length: 15; clone size: NA; D gene: TRBD2; CDR3 protein: CASSVLLAEVNEQFF
J gene: TRBJ1-2; V gene: TRBV27; CDR3 length: 16; clone size: once; D gene: NA; CDR3 protein: CASSFSQGVRLYGYTF
J gene: TRBJ1-6; V gene: TRBV10-3; CDR3 length: 13; clone size: NA; D gene: TRBD1; CDR3 protein: CAISRGPNSPLHF
J gene: TRBJ1-2; V gene: TRBV29-1; CDR3 length: 12; clone size: NA; D gene: NA; CDR3 protein: CSASSGGDGYTF
J gene: TRBJ1-6; V gene: TRBV5-1; CDR3 length: 12; clone size: NA; D gene: NA; CDR3 protein: CASSLENSPLHF
J gene: TRBJ2-3; V gene: TRBV6-1; CDR3 length: 15; clone size: NA; D gene: NA; CDR3 protein: CASSESQGWPDTQYF
J gene: TRBJ1-3; V gene: TRBV3-1/TRBV3-2; CDR3 length: 14; clone size: NA; D gene: NA; CDR3 protein: CASSQDTTGNTIYF
J gene: TRBJ1-1; V gene: TRBV18; CDR3 length: 16; clone size: NA; D gene: NA; CDR3 protein: CASSPRREDMNTEAFF
J gene: TRBJ2-7; V gene: TRBV30; CDR3 length: 12; clone size: NA; D gene: NA; CDR3 protein: CAWSVTGYEQYF
J gene: TRBJ1-4; V gene: TRBV9; CDR3 length: 15; clone size: NA; D gene: TRBD1; CDR3 protein: CASSAQGLVNEKLFF
J gene: TRBJ1-6; V gene: TRBV7-9; CDR3 length: 12; clone size: few; D gene: NA; CDR3 protein: CASSTENSPLHF
J gene: TRBJ1-1; V gene: TRBV30; CDR3 length: 12; clone size: NA; D gene: TRBD1; CDR3 protein: CAGGRGQTEAFF
J gene: TRBJ2-1; V gene: TRBV19; CDR3 length: 16; clone size: NA; D gene: NA; CDR3 protein: CASSIRWQGTYNEQFF
J gene: TRBJ1-6; V gene: TRBV5-1; CDR3 length: 16; clone size: NA; D gene: TRBD1; CDR3 protein: CASSLQGSRSNSPLHF